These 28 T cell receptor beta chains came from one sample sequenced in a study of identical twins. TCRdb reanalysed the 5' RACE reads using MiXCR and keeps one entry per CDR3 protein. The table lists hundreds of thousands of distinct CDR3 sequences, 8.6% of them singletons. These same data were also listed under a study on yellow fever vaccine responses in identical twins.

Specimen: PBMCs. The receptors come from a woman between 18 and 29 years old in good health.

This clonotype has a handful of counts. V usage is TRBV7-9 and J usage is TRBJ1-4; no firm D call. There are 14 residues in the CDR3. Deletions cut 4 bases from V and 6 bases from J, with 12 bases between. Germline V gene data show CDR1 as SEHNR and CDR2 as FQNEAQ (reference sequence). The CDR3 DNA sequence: TGTGCCAGCAGCTCGGCAGCCTTAGATGAAAAACTGTTTTTT. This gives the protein CASSSAALDEKLFF.

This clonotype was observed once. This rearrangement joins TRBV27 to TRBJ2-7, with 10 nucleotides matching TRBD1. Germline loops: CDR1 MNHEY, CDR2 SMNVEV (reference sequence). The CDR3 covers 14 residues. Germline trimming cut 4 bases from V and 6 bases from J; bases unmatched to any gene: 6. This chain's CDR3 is CASSWDRGRGEQYF. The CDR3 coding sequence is TGTGCCAGCAGTTGGGACAGGGGTCGGGGCGAGCAGTACTTC.

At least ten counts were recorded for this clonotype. DNA of the CDR3: TGCAGCGTCCCCCCCGGGGGCGGGGGGACCCAAGAGACCCAGTACTTC. Residues: CSVPPGGGGTQETQYF. The rearrangement joins TRBV29-1 to TRBJ2-5; 8 bases are a match to TRBD2. The trim removed 6 bases at V and 1 base at J, leaving 13 bases unmatched. Germline assignment: CDR1 SQVTM and CDR2 ANQGSEA. The CDR3 runs to 16 residues.

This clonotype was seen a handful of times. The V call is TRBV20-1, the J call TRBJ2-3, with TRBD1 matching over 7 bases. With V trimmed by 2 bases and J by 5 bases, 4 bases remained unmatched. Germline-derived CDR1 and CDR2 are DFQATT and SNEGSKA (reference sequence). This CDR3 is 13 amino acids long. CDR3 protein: CSARRGGQDTQYF. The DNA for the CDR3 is TGCAGTGCTAGACGAGGGGGCCAAGATACGCAGTATTTT.

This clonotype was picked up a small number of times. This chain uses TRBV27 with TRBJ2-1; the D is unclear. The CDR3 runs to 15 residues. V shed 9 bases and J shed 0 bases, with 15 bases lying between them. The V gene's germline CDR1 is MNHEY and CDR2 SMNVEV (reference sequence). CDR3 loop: CASQVLSSSYNEQFF. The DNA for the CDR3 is TGTGCCAGTCAAGTTCTAAGTAGCTCCTACAATGAGCAGTTCTTC.

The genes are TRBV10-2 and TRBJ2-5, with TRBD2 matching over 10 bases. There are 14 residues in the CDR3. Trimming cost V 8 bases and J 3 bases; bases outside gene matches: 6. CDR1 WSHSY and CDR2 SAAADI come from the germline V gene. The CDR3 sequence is CASLAGDKEETQYF. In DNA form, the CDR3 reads TGCGCCAGCCTAGCGGGAGATAAAGAAGAGACCCAGTACTTC.

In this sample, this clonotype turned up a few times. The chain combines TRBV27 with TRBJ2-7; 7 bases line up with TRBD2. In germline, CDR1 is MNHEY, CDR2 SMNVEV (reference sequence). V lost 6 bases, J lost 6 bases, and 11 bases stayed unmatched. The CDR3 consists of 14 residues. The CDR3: CASSPTLTGGEQYF. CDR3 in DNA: TGTGCCAGCAGCCCCACCCTCACGGGGGGCGAGCAGTACTTC.

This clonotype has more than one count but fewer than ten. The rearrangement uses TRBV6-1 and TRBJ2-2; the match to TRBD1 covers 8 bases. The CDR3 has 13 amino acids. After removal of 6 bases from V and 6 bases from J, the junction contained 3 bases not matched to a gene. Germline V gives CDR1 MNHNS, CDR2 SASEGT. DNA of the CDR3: TGTGCCAGCAGCGCAGGGGGCCCCGGGGAGCTGTTTTTT. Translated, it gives CASSAGGPGELFF.

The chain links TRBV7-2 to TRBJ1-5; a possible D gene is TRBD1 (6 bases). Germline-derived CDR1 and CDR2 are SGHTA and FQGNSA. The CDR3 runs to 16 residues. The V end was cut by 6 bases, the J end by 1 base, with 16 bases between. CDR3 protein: CASREGGVASNQPQHF. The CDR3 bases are TGTGCCAGCAGGGAGGGGGGAGTAGCGAGCAATCAGCCCCAGCATTTT.

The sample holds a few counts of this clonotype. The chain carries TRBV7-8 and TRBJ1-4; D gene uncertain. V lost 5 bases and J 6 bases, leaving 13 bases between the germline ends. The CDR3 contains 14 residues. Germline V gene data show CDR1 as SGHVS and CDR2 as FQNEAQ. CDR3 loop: CASSPLGRDEKLFF. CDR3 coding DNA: TGTGCCAGCAGCCCGCTTGGGAGAGATGAAAAACTGTTTTTT.

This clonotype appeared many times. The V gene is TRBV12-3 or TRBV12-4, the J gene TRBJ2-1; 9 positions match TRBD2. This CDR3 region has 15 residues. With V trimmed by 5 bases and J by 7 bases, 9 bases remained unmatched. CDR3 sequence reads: CASSLRTSERNEQFF. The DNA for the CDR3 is TGTGCCAGCAGTCTCCGGACTAGCGAGAGGAATGAGCAGTTCTTC.

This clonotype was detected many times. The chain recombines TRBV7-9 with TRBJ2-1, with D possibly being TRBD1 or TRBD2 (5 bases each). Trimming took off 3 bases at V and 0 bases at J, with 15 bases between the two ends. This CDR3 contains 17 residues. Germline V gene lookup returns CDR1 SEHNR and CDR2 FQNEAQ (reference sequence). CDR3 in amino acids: CASSFTWGTDSYNEQFF. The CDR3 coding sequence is TGTGCCAGCAGCTTCACTTGGGGGACCGACTCCTACAATGAGCAGTTCTTC.

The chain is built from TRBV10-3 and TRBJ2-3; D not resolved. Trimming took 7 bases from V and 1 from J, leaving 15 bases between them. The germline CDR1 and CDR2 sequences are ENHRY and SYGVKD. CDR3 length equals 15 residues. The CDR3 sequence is CAIKGPEGGTDTQYF. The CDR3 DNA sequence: TGTGCCATCAAGGGTCCCGAAGGAGGCACAGATACGCAGTATTTT.

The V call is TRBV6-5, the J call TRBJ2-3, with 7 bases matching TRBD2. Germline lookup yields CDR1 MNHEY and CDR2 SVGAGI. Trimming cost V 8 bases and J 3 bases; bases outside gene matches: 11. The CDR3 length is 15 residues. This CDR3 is CASGLVGGMTDTQYF. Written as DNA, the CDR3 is TGTGCCAGCGGTTTGGTGGGGGGGATGACAGATACGCAGTATTTT.

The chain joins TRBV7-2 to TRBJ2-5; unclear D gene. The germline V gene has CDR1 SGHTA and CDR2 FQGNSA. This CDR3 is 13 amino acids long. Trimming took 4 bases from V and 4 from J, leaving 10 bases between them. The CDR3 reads CASSSHGAETQYF. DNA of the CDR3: TGTGCCAGCAGCTCCCACGGTGCAGAGACCCAGTACTTC.

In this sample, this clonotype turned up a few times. In DNA form, the CDR3 reads TGTGCCTGGTCGAGGGGGGAATCCCGTTCCACAGATACGCAGTATTTT. Encoded protein: CAWSRGESRSTDTQYF. The gene calls are TRBV30 and TRBJ2-3; possibly TRBD1 or TRBD2 for D (6 bases each). There are 16 residues in the CDR3. Per germline, CDR1 GTSNPN and CDR2 SVGIG (reference sequence). The V gene lost 5 bases and the J gene lost 2 bases, with 20 bases spanning the gap.

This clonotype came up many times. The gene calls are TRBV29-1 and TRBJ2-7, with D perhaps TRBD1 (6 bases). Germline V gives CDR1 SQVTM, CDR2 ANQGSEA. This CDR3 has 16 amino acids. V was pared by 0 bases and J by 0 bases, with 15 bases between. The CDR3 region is CSVEDWVQGSSYEQYF. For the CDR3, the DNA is TGCAGCGTTGAAGATTGGGTCCAGGGGAGCTCCTACGAGCAGTACTTC.

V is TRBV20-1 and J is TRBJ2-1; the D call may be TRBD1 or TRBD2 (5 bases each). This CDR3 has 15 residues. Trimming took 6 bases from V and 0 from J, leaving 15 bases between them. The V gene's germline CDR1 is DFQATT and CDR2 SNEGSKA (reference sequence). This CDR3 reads CSADGTANSYNEQFF. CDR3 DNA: TGCAGTGCCGACGGGACCGCCAACTCCTACAATGAGCAGTTCTTC.

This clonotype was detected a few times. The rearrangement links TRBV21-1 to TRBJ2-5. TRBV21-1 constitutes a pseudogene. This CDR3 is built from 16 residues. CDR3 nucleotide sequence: TGTGCCAGCAGCAAAGCTGAAGGAGAGCGCCAAGAGACCCAGTACTTC. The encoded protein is CASSKAEGERQETQYF.

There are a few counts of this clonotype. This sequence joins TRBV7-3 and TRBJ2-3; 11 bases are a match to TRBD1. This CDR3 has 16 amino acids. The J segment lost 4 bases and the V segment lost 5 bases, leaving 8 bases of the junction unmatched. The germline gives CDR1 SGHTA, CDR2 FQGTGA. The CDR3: CASSPRTGGNADTQYF. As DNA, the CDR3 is TGTGCCAGCAGCCCTCGGACAGGGGGCAACGCAGATACGCAGTATTTT.

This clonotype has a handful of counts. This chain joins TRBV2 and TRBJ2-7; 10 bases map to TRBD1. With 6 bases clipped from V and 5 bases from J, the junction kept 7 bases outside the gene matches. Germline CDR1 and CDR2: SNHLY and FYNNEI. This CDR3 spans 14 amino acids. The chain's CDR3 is CASSVLGTGDEQYF. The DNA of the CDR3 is TGTGCCAGCAGCGTTTTGGGGACAGGGGACGAGCAGTACTTC.

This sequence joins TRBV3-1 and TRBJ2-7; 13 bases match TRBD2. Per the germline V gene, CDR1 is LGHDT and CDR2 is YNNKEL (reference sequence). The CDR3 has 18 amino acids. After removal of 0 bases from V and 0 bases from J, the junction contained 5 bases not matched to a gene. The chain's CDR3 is CASSQDGLAGDHSYEQYF. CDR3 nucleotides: TGTGCCAGCAGCCAAGACGGACTAGCGGGAGATCACTCCTACGAGCAGTACTTC.

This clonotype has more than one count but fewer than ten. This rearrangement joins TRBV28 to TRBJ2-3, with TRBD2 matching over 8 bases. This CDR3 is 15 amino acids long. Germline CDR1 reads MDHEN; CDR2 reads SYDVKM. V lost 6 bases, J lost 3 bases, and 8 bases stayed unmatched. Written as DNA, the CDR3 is TGTGCCAGCAGCGGGGCCCGGGGGGGGACAGATACGCAGTATTTT. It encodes CASSGARGGTDTQYF.

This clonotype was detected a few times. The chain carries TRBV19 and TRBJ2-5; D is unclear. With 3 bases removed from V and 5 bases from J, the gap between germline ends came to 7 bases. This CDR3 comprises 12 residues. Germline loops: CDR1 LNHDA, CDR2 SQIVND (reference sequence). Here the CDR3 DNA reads TGTGCCAGTAGTATGCGCTGGGAGACCCAGTACTTC. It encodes CASSMRWETQYF.

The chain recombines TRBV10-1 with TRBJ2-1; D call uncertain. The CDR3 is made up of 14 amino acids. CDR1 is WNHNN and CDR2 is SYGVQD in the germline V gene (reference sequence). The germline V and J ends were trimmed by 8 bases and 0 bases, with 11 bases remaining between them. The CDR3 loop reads CASSATNSYNEQFF. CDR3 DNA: TGCGCCAGCTCAGCCACGAACTCCTACAATGAGCAGTTCTTC.

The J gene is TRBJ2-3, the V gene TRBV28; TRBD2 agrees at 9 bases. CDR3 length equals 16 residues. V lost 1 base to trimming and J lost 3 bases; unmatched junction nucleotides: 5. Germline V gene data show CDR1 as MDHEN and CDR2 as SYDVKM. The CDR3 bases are TGTGCCAGCAGTTTATTAGGCGGGGGGGCGACAGATACGCAGTATTTT. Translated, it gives CASSLLGGGATDTQYF.

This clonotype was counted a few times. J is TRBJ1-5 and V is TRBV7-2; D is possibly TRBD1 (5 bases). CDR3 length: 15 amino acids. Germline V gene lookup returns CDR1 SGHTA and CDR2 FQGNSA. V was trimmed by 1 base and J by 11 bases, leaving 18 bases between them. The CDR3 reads CASSLDRDLGATQHF. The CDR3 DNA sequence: TGTGCCAGCAGCTTAGATCGCGATTTAGGGGCAACCCAGCATTTT.

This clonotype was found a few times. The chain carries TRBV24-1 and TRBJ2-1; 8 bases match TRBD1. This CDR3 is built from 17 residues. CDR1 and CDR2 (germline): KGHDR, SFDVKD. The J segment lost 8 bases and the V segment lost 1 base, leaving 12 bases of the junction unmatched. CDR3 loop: CATSDFPTGGGRDEQFF. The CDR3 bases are TGTGCCACCAGTGATTTCCCCACAGGGGGAGGTAGAGATGAGCAGTTCTTC.